This T cell receptor beta chain was sequenced for a study of blood T cell repertoires in COVID-19. Original data processing: Reference gene primer amplification in the assay estimated nucleated cell counts. Repertoires were generated with immunoSEQ multiplex PCR, while TCRdb's copy carries only in-frame clones and drops some. Clone size and V and J calls were adopted from that table, with D and trimming inferred from the DNA. The repertoire consists of almost 500,000 clones, with approximately 90% occurring once and the leading ten covering under 9.5%. This CDR3 contains 13 residues. V dropped 4 bases and J dropped 6; count of bases not matched to a gene: 5. Germline V gene lookup returns CDR1 SQVTM and CDR2 ANQGSEA.

The receptor was derived from a woman aged 55-75 years who had recovered from COVID-19. The material sequenced was PBMCs or T cells enriched from blood (not recorded which). V and J are TRBV29-1 and TRBJ2-1; TRBD1 matches 8 bases. CDR3 region: CSVAGQGPNEQFF. CDR3 DNA: TGCAGCGTTGCTGGACAGGGTCCCAATGAGCAGTTCTTC.